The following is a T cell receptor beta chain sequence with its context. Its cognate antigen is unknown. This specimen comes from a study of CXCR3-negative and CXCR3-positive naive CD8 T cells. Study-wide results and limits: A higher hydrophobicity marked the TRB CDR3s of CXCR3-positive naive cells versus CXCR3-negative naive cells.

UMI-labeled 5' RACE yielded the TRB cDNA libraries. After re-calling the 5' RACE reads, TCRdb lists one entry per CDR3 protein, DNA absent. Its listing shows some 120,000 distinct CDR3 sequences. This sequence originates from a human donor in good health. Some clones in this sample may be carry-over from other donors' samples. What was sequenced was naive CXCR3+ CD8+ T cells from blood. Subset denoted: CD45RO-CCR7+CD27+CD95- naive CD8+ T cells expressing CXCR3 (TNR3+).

The CDR3 loop is CASSPEQGEQPQHF. The chain uses TRBV3-1 and TRBJ1-5; TCRdb outputs TRBD1, but without DNA this stays unchecked. The V gene's germline CDR1 is LGHDT and CDR2 YNNKEL (reference sequence). The CDR3 loop spans 14 amino acids.